This T cell receptor (beta chain) stems from a study of OX40 agonist ivuxolimab in advanced cancers. Trimming cost V 1 base and J 7 bases, with 7 bases left between them. Germline CDR1 MGHRA, CDR2 YSYEKL. The CDR3 covers 12 residues. TCRdb keeps only in-frame clones here, not all; method: immunoSEQ multiplex PCR. The sample has approximately 52,000 clones; 75% to 90% are singletons. The chain recombines TRBV4-1 with TRBJ1-1; D is uncertain. The specimen comprised CD4+ or CD8+ T cells sorted from blood, sampled in a trial of the OX40 agonist ivuxolimab. This TCR was sampled from an adult with an advanced solid tumor such as melanoma, head and neck, liver or kidney cancer. DNA for the CDR3: TGCGCCAGCAGCCAAGGGGCAGATGAAGCTTTCTTT. It is translated as CASSQGADEAFF.